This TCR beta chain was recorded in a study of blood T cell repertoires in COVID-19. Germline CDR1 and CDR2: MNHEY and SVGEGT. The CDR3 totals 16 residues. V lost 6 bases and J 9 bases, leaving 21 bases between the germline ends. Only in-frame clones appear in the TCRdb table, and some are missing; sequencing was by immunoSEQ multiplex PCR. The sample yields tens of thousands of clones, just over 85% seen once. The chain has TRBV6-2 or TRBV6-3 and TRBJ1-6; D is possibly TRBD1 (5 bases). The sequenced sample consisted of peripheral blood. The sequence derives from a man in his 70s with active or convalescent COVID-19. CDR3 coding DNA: TGTGCCAGCAGCCGACCCCTGACAGCCAAGGGTTCACCCCTCCACTTT. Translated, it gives CASSRPLTAKGSPLHF.